This is a list of T cell receptor beta chains from one sample in a study of CD8 T cells in ankylosing spondylitis. TCRdb called the 5' RACE reads again in MiXCR, with one record for every CDR3 protein. The profile shows 85,000 to 100,000 distinct CDR3 sequences, approximately 9% of them singletons. The sequenced material came from blood, either unsorted or a sorted T cell fraction (not recorded which). The receptors stem from a male donor with ankylosing spondylitis or in good health (not recorded which). CDR3s include the opening cysteine and the closing phenylalanine or tryptophan. D genes are given only for firm matches. Rows give clone size only sometimes, using once, few, many, or a class for an expanded clone.

v_gene	abundance	d_gene	CDR3aa
TRBV12-3/TRBV12-4	many	TRBD1	CASSTTGTVTYEQYF
TRBV20-1	many	NA	CSAREASGRNTEAFF
TRBV29-1	many	NA	CSATGQPTDTQYF
TRBV10-3	few	NA	CAISEVRETQYF
TRBV6-5	NA	NA	CASSYGGTKAYEQYF
TRBV5-4	many	NA	CASAHSRGDSYEQYF
TRBV5-1	many	NA	CASSLVLENNEQFF
TRBV2	many	TRBD2	CASIEGTSGVCEQYF
TRBV5-1	many	NA	CASSSTGYLDEQFF
TRBV5-1	many	NA	CASSLAGVASQETQYF
TRBV11-2	NA	NA	CASSLVGGDGNTIYF
TRBV12-3/TRBV12-4	few	NA	CASSPSGPRTYEQYF
TRBV28	many	TRBD1	CASRGRGTGAVQPQHF
TRBV7-3	few	NA	CASRAAAAETQYF
TRBV7-2	many	NA	CASSLAETAAKNIQYF
TRBV9	many	TRBD2	CASSRGGGDYNEQFF
TRBV7-9	NA	NA	CASSPPARELFF
TRBV12-5	few	NA	CASGLRGRKFF
TRBV20-1	NA	TRBD1	CSARGVSYNSPLHF
TRBV5-1	many	NA	CASSLVTSRFQETQYF
TRBV6-1	few	TRBD1	CASRSTGEATEAFF
TRBV7-2	few	NA	CASSLEVGRSNQPQHF
TRBV6-2/TRBV6-3	many	NA	CASSYWPTNTGELFF
TRBV12-3/TRBV12-4	many	NA	CASRRERSPWNQPQHF
TRBV7-3	many	TRBD2	CASSLKRGANTGELFF
TRBV11-2	many	NA	CASSNPGVTEAFF
TRBV7-9	many	NA	CASSQQGGSTDTQYF
TRBV10-3	many	NA	CAISESGRRELFF
TRBV5-1	many	NA	CASSLDPDRSDTQYF
TRBV7-9	few	TRBD1	CATRGQLQETQYF
TRBV19	NA	NA	CASSASGPVFGYTF
TRBV5-1	many	NA	CASSPGRAEDRLRRELFF
TRBV11-1	many	NA	CASRRSGSGELFF
TRBV7-8	many	NA	CASSLSEKAFF
TRBV12-3/TRBV12-4	many	NA	CASSLRQGTDTQYF
TRBV5-1	many	NA	CASSNTDTQYF
TRBV14	many	TRBD1	CASSQRTGQGDGVRSYEQYF
TRBV7-9	many	NA	CASSFVTQGQRETQYF
TRBV3-1	many	NA	CASTSSDSNTEAFF
TRBV5-1	NA	NA	CASSLDPGTNEQFF
TRBV15	NA	TRBD2	CATSRDRLAGDTDTQYF
TRBV10-3	many	NA	CATQAALSGQPQHF
TRBV6-1	many	NA	CASVRRQVNTEAFF